A selection of T cell receptor beta chains follows, all from one sample in a study of control samples from healthy donors and cancer patients. Clones were sequenced by immunoSEQ multiplex PCR, and TCRdb holds only the in-frame ones, with some missing. The sample contains roughly 170,000 clones, about 86% of which appear only once. Sequencing used blood. These receptor sequences come from a woman aged 25 to 39 in good health. The CDR3 runs from the conserved cysteine through the conserved F or W. D genes are given only for firm matches. Size values are once, few and many counts, or a class for expanded clones, and some rows have none.

clone size: -; D gene: TRBD1; J gene: TRBJ1-2; V gene: TRBV28; CDR3 DNA: TGTGCCAGCAGTAAAAGGGACAGAAACTATGGCTACACCTTC; CDR3 protein: CASSKRDRNYGYTF
clone size: -; D gene: -; J gene: TRBJ2-1; V gene: TRBV18; CDR3 DNA: TGTGCCAGCTCACCGGCCAACCAGCGAAACAATGAGCAGTTCTTC; CDR3 protein: CASSPANQRNNEQFF
clone size: -; D gene: -; J gene: TRBJ1-3; V gene: TRBV9; CDR3 DNA: TGTGCCAGCAGCGTAGACGGTGGAAACACCATATATTTT; CDR3 protein: CASSVDGGNTIYF
clone size: -; D gene: TRBD1; J gene: TRBJ2-5; V gene: TRBV11-3; CDR3 DNA: TGTGCCAGCAGCCGCAGGGGGCAGGAGACCCAGTACTTC; CDR3 protein: CASSRRGQETQYF
clone size: -; D gene: -; J gene: TRBJ2-1; V gene: TRBV3-1/TRBV3-2; CDR3 DNA: TGTGCCAGCAGCCCAGTCGTACGGGGGTTACGGGCTGGGGATGAGCAGTTCTTC; CDR3 protein: CASSPVVRGLRAGDEQFF
clone size: -; D gene: TRBD2; J gene: TRBJ2-3; V gene: TRBV5-6; CDR3 DNA: TGTGCCAGCAGCTTGGGCGGGAGTGGCGCAGATACGCAGTATTTT; CDR3 protein: CASSLGGSGADTQYF
clone size: -; D gene: TRBD1; J gene: TRBJ1-3; V gene: TRBV7-9; CDR3 DNA: TGTGCCAGCAGCGGACGCGACAGGGGAGCTGGAAACACCATATATTTT; CDR3 protein: CASSGRDRGAGNTIYF
clone size: once; D gene: -; J gene: TRBJ2-1; V gene: TRBV6-1; CDR3 DNA: TGTGCCAGCAGTGGGGGGCCTAGCGGCTCCTACAATGAGCAGTTCTTC; CDR3 protein: CASSGGPSGSYNEQFF
clone size: -; D gene: -; J gene: TRBJ1-5; V gene: TRBV27; CDR3 DNA: TGTGCCAGCAGCCCCCTCCGGCAGGGTAGGAATCAGCCCCAGCATTTT; CDR3 protein: CASSPLRQGRNQPQHF
clone size: -; D gene: -; J gene: TRBJ1-1; V gene: TRBV28; CDR3 DNA: TGTGCCAGCAGCCACACGGGAAACACTGAAGCTTTCTTT; CDR3 protein: CASSHTGNTEAFF
clone size: -; D gene: -; J gene: TRBJ2-5; V gene: TRBV24-1; CDR3 DNA: TGTGCCACCAGTGACAACGGCGCGGGGCAGGAGACCCAGTACTTC; CDR3 protein: CATSDNGAGQETQYF
clone size: -; D gene: -; J gene: TRBJ2-7; V gene: TRBV12-3/TRBV12-4; CDR3 DNA: TGTGCCAGCAGTTTAAGTCCCCACGAGCAGTACTTC; CDR3 protein: CASSLSPHEQYF
clone size: -; D gene: -; J gene: TRBJ1-1; V gene: TRBV10-3; CDR3 DNA: TGTGCCATCAGTGCTTTCGGGGGCAGGGAAGCTTTCTTT; CDR3 protein: CAISAFGGREAFF
clone size: once; D gene: TRBD2; J gene: TRBJ2-7; V gene: TRBV11-2; CDR3 DNA: TGTGCCAGCAGCTTAGAAACTAGCGGGAGCTACGAGCAGTACTTC; CDR3 protein: CASSLETSGSYEQYF
clone size: -; D gene: -; J gene: TRBJ2-2; V gene: TRBV5-1; CDR3 DNA: TGCGCTAGCAGGGAAGGGATCACCGGGGAGCTGTTTTTT; CDR3 protein: CASREGITGELFF
clone size: -; D gene: TRBD1; J gene: TRBJ1-1; V gene: TRBV25-1; CDR3 DNA: TGTGCCAGCAGTGAATGGGGGGACAGCCACGCTTATGAAGCTTTCTTT; CDR3 protein: CASSEWGDSHAYEAFF
clone size: -; D gene: -; J gene: TRBJ1-6; V gene: TRBV18; CDR3 DNA: TGTGCCAGCTCCCAGGGAGGAGCCAATTCACCCCTCCACTTT; CDR3 protein: CASSQGGANSPLHF
clone size: -; D gene: -; J gene: TRBJ1-2; V gene: TRBV24-1; CDR3 DNA: TGTGCCACCAGTGATTTCGGGCTGACCTATGGCTACACCTTC; CDR3 protein: CATSDFGLTYGYTF
clone size: -; D gene: -; J gene: TRBJ1-6; V gene: TRBV14; CDR3 DNA: TGTGCCAGCAGCCTATTCGGGGGAAAGGATTCACCCCTCCACTTT; CDR3 protein: CASSLFGGKDSPLHF
clone size: -; D gene: TRBD1; J gene: TRBJ2-5; V gene: TRBV2; CDR3 DNA: TGTGCCACCAGAGAACAGGGGTTAAAGGGGACCCAGTACTTC; CDR3 protein: CATREQGLKGTQYF
clone size: -; D gene: -; J gene: TRBJ2-5; V gene: TRBV5-6; CDR3 DNA: TGTGCCAGCAGCTTGGTTACTGGAAAAGAGACCCAGTACTTC; CDR3 protein: CASSLVTGKETQYF
clone size: -; D gene: -; J gene: TRBJ2-1; V gene: TRBV18; CDR3 DNA: TGTGCCAGCTCACCACAGGCGCCCAATACCTACAATGAGCAGTTCTTC; CDR3 protein: CASSPQAPNTYNEQFF
clone size: once; D gene: -; J gene: TRBJ2-1; V gene: TRBV3-1/TRBV3-2; CDR3 DNA: TGTGCCAGCAGCCAAATGCGACTGAGCTACAATGAGCAGTTCTTC; CDR3 protein: CASSQMRLSYNEQFF
clone size: -; D gene: -; J gene: TRBJ2-3; V gene: TRBV3-1/TRBV3-2; CDR3 DNA: TGTGCCAGCAGCCAGGCACCGGGACTCCGCACAGATACGCAGTATTTT; CDR3 protein: CASSQAPGLRTDTQYF
clone size: -; D gene: -; J gene: TRBJ2-1; V gene: TRBV6-5; CDR3 DNA: TGTGCCAGCAGCTACCATCTACCAAACAATGAGCAGTTCTTC; CDR3 protein: CASSYHLPNNEQFF
clone size: -; D gene: -; J gene: TRBJ2-7; V gene: TRBV9; CDR3 DNA: TGTGCCAGCAGCGTAGCTCGGGCAGCTCGGTACGAGCAGTACTTC; CDR3 protein: CASSVARAARYEQYF
clone size: -; D gene: -; J gene: TRBJ1-2; V gene: TRBV2; CDR3 DNA: TGTGCCAGCAGTGGGTTGAGTGGGATTAACTATGGCTACACCTTC; CDR3 protein: CASSGLSGINYGYTF
clone size: once; D gene: -; J gene: TRBJ2-7; V gene: TRBV6-1; CDR3 DNA: TGTGCCAGCAGTGACCCGGGACTCCCTAGCTCCTACGAGCAGTACTTC; CDR3 protein: CASSDPGLPSSYEQYF
clone size: -; D gene: -; J gene: TRBJ1-2; V gene: TRBV18; CDR3 DNA: TGTGCCAGCTCACCACCTCGGTCAGACTATGGCTACACCTTC; CDR3 protein: CASSPPRSDYGYTF
clone size: -; D gene: -; J gene: TRBJ2-3; V gene: TRBV6-4; CDR3 DNA: TGTGCCAGCAGTGACGGGGGGGCCACAGATACGCAGTATTTT; CDR3 protein: CASSDGGATDTQYF
clone size: -; D gene: -; J gene: TRBJ1-5; V gene: TRBV18; CDR3 DNA: TGTGCCAGCTCGCCAAACCAGGGTTCCTATCAGCCCCAGCATTTT; CDR3 protein: CASSPNQGSYQPQHF